These 20 T cell receptor beta chains came from one sample sequenced in a study of shared clonotypes between healthy human individuals. Data came from immunoSEQ multiplex PCR; TCRdb stores just in-frame clones and leaves some out. The table has approximately 470,000 clones, 60% to 80% seen once. Material: PBMCs. These TCRs come from a woman between 40 and 50 years old in good health. Some clones in this sample may be carry-over from other donors' samples.

A note on this clone: This specimen includes other DNA sequences encoding the same CDR3. V is TRBV6-5 and J is TRBJ2-7, with unresolved D. V lost 6 bases, J lost 5 bases, and 8 bases lay in between. CDR1 is MNHEY, CDR2 SVGAGI, per germline. CDR3 length: 11 residues. The CDR3 DNA is TGTGCCAGCAGGGGTTTGGACGAGCAGTACTTC. It is translated as CASRGLDEQYF.

The V and J genes are TRBV18 and TRBJ2-1, with D unclear. CDR3 length: 18 residues. Per germline, CDR1 KGHSH and CDR2 LQKENI. Trimming left V 3 bases short and J 0 bases short, with 18 bases between. The CDR3, as DNA: TGTGCCAGCTCACCTGTATCCTTGCTATCCGGCTCCTACAATGAGCAGTTCTTC. Its translation is CASSPVSLLSGSYNEQFF.

V is TRBV6-1 and J is TRBJ2-2, with a weak D call TRBD2 (6 bases). CDR1 and CDR2 (germline): MNHNS, SASEGT. V dropped 1 base and J dropped 6 bases, with 9 bases sitting between them. The CDR3 loop spans 14 amino acids. CDR3 residues: CASSEGRGAGELFF. The DNA for the CDR3 is TGTGCCAGCAGTGAAGGGCGGGGCGCCGGGGAGCTGTTTTTT.

The CDR3 sequence: CASSPAGTSGNEQFF. The CDR3 nucleotides read TGTGCCAGCAGCCCGGCCGGGACTAGCGGGAATGAGCAGTTCTTC. V is TRBV9 and J is TRBJ2-1, with 12 bases lining up with TRBD2. The CDR3 sequence is 15 residues long. Losses at the gene ends were 4 bases for V and 7 bases for J; bases not matched to a gene: 6. Germline V gene sequence: CDR1 SGDLS, CDR2 YYNGEE.

To note about this clone: The sample has other DNA sequences that encode this CDR3 too. The chain combines TRBV7-3 with TRBJ1-1; tentatively, D is TRBD1 (6 bases). Per the germline V gene, CDR1 is SGHTA and CDR2 is FQGTGA. Trimming removed 3 bases from V and 1 base from J, with 9 bases in between. There are 14 residues in the CDR3. In nucleotides, the CDR3 is TGTGCCAGCAGCTTGGGGGCGGAGAACACTGAAGCTTTCTTT. This codes for CASSLGAENTEAFF.

The J gene is TRBJ2-7, the V gene TRBV27, with 7 bases identical to TRBD1. The CDR3 is 15 residues long. Germline V gives CDR1 MNHEY, CDR2 SMNVEV (reference sequence). V dropped 3 bases and J dropped 5; count of bases not matched to a gene: 10. Here the CDR3 reads CASSFVFGTVHEQYF. CDR3 sequence (DNA): TGTGCCAGCAGTTTTGTTTTTGGGACAGTTCACGAGCAGTACTTC.

The sample holds a few counts of this clone. One end of the junction varies from germline; a read error may be responsible. The chain couples TRBV7-7 to TRBJ2-1, with TRBD1 matching 7 bases. The germline V gene has CDR1 SSHAT and CDR2 FNYEAQ (reference sequence). The CDR3 extends over 13 amino acids. The CDR3: CASSRDSYNEQFF. CDR3 coding DNA: TGTGCTAGCAGCCGGGACAGTTACAATGAGCAGTTCTTC.

J is TRBJ2-1 and V is TRBV4-2; 7 bases fit TRBD2. The trim removed 2 bases at V and 3 bases at J, leaving 1 base unmatched. The CDR3 length is 14 residues. Looked up from germline, CDR1 is LGHNA and CDR2 is YNFKEQ. The CDR3 protein is CASSQLAGYNEQFF. CDR3 in DNA: TGTGCCAGCAGCCAATTAGCGGGCTACAATGAGCAGTTCTTC.

The chain uses TRBV5-4 and TRBJ1-2; tentative D call: TRBD1 (6 bases). This CDR3 comprises 17 residues. CDR1 SGHNT and CDR2 YYREEE come from the germline V gene (reference sequence). The V end lost 4 bases, the J end lost 5 bases, and 24 bases lay between the germline ends. CDR3 region: CASSVHPGQAYDYGYTF. The CDR3 coding sequence is TGTGCCAGCAGCGTGCATCCGGGACAAGCTTACGATTATGGCTACACCTTC.

Of note for this clone: This specimen includes other DNA sequences encoding the same CDR3. V gene TRBV29-1 combines with J gene TRBJ1-1; possible D gene TRBD1, 5 bases. CDR1 and CDR2 from the germline V gene are SQVTM and ANQGSEA. V was cut by 0 bases and J by 8 bases, with 13 bases left in between. This CDR3 has 13 amino acids. The CDR3 is CSVEDQGLGEAFF. For the CDR3, the DNA is TGCAGCGTTGAAGATCAGGGCCTCGGGGAAGCTTTCTTT.

This sequence joins TRBV19 and TRBJ2-7, with D possibly matching TRBD2 (6 bases). The CDR3 length is 13 residues. The V gene's germline CDR1 is LNHDA and CDR2 SQIVND (reference sequence). Between the trimmed V and J ends, which lost 3 bases and 5 bases, there was a span of 11 bases. CDR3 residues: CASSITGANEQYF. CDR3 sequence (DNA): TGTGCCAGTAGTATTACGGGAGCCAACGAGCAGTACTTC.

Points on this clone: One end of the junction is discordant with germline, which a read error may explain. The chain recombines TRBV7-7 with TRBJ2-5; 8 bases match TRBD1. This CDR3 is built from 14 residues. CDR1 is SSHAT, CDR2 FNYEAQ, per germline (reference sequence). Here the CDR3 reads CASSLETGVETQYF. The CDR3 DNA is TGTGCTAGCAGCTTGGAGACAGGGGTAGAGACCCAGTACTTC.

The V gene is TRBV11-2, the J gene TRBJ2-7; 7 positions agree with TRBD2. The CDR3 runs to 14 residues. V shed 1 base and J 0 bases; nucleotides not matched to a gene: 0. Germline lookup yields CDR1 SGHAT and CDR2 FQNNGV. CDR3 sequence (DNA): TGTGCCAGCAGCTTAGGGGACTACTCCTACGAGCAGTACTTC. Residues: CASSLGDYSYEQYF.

The rearrangement joins TRBV7-9 to TRBJ2-7, with 12 bases identical to TRBD1. The CDR3 is 17 amino acids. The germline V gene encodes CDR1 SEHNR and CDR2 FQNEAQ (reference sequence). Unmatched junction bases numbered 8, after V lost 5 bases and J lost 0 bases. The CDR3 DNA sequence: TGTGCCAGCAGCCCCGGGACAGGGGGCCAGAGCTCCTACGAGCAGTACTTC. Translating it yields CASSPGTGGQSSYEQYF. The variable domain in full, completed from reference TRBV7-9 and TRBJ2-7, reads DTGVSQNPRHKITKRGQNVTFRCDPISEHNRLYWYRQTLGQGPEFLTYFQNEAQLEKSRLLSDRFSAERPKGSFSTLEIQRTEQGDSAMYLCASSPGTGGQSSYEQYFGPGTRLTVT.

The chain uses TRBV7-9 and TRBJ2-2, with 8 bases that match TRBD2. Germline V gives CDR1 SEHNR, CDR2 FQNEAQ (reference sequence). Unmatched junction bases numbered 5, after V lost 3 bases and J lost 5 bases. This CDR3 is 15 amino acids long. The CDR3 region is CASSFGAGATGELFF. CDR3 DNA sequence: TGTGCCAGCAGCTTCGGAGCGGGAGCGACCGGGGAGCTGTTTTTT.

The V and J genes are TRBV11-1 and TRBJ1-4; D is undetermined. V shed 5 bases and J shed 6 bases, with 10 bases lying between them. Germline CDR1 and CDR2: SGHAT and FQDESV (reference sequence). This CDR3 is built from 13 residues. The CDR3 nucleotides read TGTGCCAGCAGCCATACGGTCGATGAAAAACTGTTTTTT. It encodes CASSHTVDEKLFF.

V and J are TRBV27 and TRBJ2-3, with TRBD2 matching 10 bases. The V segment lost 1 base and the J segment 4 bases; nucleotides outside the gene matches: 11. Germline loops: CDR1 MNHEY, CDR2 SMNVEV (reference sequence). The CDR3 has 18 amino acids. CDR3: CASSLLGWEREGPDTQYF. The CDR3 bases are TGTGCCAGCAGTTTATTGGGATGGGAGCGGGAGGGACCAGATACGCAGTATTTT.

This clone appeared many times. The same CDR3 also results from other DNA sequences found in this sample. This chain connects TRBV30 to TRBJ1-1, with D possibly matching TRBD1 (6 bases). Germline V gene lookup returns CDR1 GTSNPN and CDR2 SVGIG (reference sequence). The CDR3 extends over 14 amino acids. Trimming cost V 8 bases and J 7 bases, with 23 bases left between them. CDR3 protein: CAAGQRGGTNEAFF. The CDR3 bases are TGTGCCGCGGGACAAAGGGGGGGAACTAATGAAGCTTTCTTT.

The chain carries TRBV30 and TRBJ1-2, with D unclear. The V and J ends lost 1 base and 1 base respectively, with 7 bases between them. The CDR3 sequence is 13 residues long. The germline V gene encodes CDR1 GTSNPN and CDR2 SVGIG (reference sequence). The CDR3 region has the DNA TGTGCCTGGAGTGCCGACGGTAACTATGGCTACACCTTC. It yields the protein CAWSADGNYGYTF.

The chain is built from TRBV18 and TRBJ2-7; no clear D. CDR1 is KGHSH, CDR2 LQKENI, per germline. Trimming shortened V by 3 bases and J by 4 bases, and 7 bases separated the two germline ends. CDR3 length: 12 residues. CDR3 bases: TGTGCCAGCTCACCGGAAGCGTACGAGCAGTACTTC. Protein sequence: CASSPEAYEQYF.